The 13 T cell receptor beta chains listed next were all sequenced from one sample in a study of CD8 T cells in ankylosing spondylitis. General study points: Blood from ankylosing spondylitis patients appeared to carry a characteristic roughly 8-variant TCR beta motif.

Antigen specificity for these receptors is unknown. TCRdb re-called the 5' RACE reads with MiXCR, one entry per CDR3 protein. Among 130,000 or so distinct CDR3 sequences, roughly a sixth were seen once, and the ten largest hold about 30%. Sequencing was performed on blood, either unsorted or a sorted T cell fraction (not recorded which). The receptors were sampled from a male donor with ankylosing spondylitis.

This clonotype was found a few times. The chain joins TRBV28 to TRBJ2-5, with 7 nucleotides matching TRBD1. This CDR3 region has 14 residues. CDR1 and CDR2 from the germline V gene are MDHEN and SYDVKM. V was pared by 3 bases and J by 5 bases, with 6 bases of the junction left unmatched. CDR3 DNA: TGTGCCAGCAGTTTTACAGGGGAGCAGGAGACCCAGTACTTC. Amino acid sequence: CASSFTGEQETQYF.

The chain has TRBV28 and TRBJ1-1, with D unclear. CDR1 MDHEN and CDR2 SYDVKM come from the germline V gene. The V end lost 3 bases, the J end lost 1 base, and 9 bases lay between the germline ends. This CDR3 spans 14 amino acids. CDR3 nucleotide sequence: TGTGCCAGCAGTTTCTGGCGGGAGAACACTGAAGCTTTCTTT. It yields the protein CASSFWRENTEAFF.

The chain links TRBV7-9 to TRBJ2-2, with 7 bases aligning to TRBD1. CDR1 is SEHNR, CDR2 FQNEAQ, per germline (reference sequence). The CDR3 sequence is 15 residues long. The junction had 7 bases not matched to a gene; V was cut back by 5 bases and J by 4 bases. CDR3: CASSNEGTATGELFF. The CDR3 DNA reads TGTGCCAGCAGCAATGAAGGGACAGCCACCGGGGAGCTGTTTTTT.

The chain couples TRBV20-1 to TRBJ2-7, with TRBD2 matching 7 bases. Germline trimming cut 3 bases from V and 4 bases from J; bases unmatched to any gene: 6. CDR3 length: 13 amino acids. CDR1 and CDR2 (germline): DFQATT, SNEGSKA (reference sequence). The CDR3 loop reads CSAREAGAYEQYF. The CDR3 nucleotides read TGCAGTGCTAGGGAGGCGGGAGCTTACGAGCAGTACTTC.

The V call is TRBV5-6, the J call TRBJ2-1; no firm D call. This CDR3 has 17 residues. The germline CDR1 and CDR2 sequences are SGHDT and YYEEEE. Deletions cut 0 bases from V and 1 base from J, with 14 bases between. CDR3 bases: TGTGCCAGCAGCTTGGAGGTGAATCGTCTTTCCTACAATGAGCAGTTCTTC. As protein: CASSLEVNRLSYNEQFF.

The chain combines TRBV28 with TRBJ2-5, with D unresolved. V was cut by 3 bases and J by 5 bases, with 13 bases left in between. Germline CDR1 is MDHEN and CDR2 is SYDVKM. This CDR3 region has 14 residues. CDR3 in amino acids: CASSLGGQGETQYF. CDR3 coding DNA: TGTGCCAGCAGTTTGGGTGGCCAAGGGGAGACCCAGTACTTC.

This clonotype was counted ten times or more. The V and J genes are TRBV9 and TRBJ2-7, with 8 bases identical to TRBD2. From germline, CDR1 is SGDLS and CDR2 YYNGEE. This CDR3 has 12 residues. The ends lost 4 bases at V and 3 bases at J; junction bases unmatched: 0. The CDR3 spells CASSRGGYEQYF. The CDR3 region has the DNA TGTGCCAGCAGCCGGGGGGGCTACGAGCAGTACTTC.

The sample holds a few counts of this clonotype. The V and J genes are TRBV5-1 and TRBJ2-7; 8 bases map to TRBD2. Losses at the gene ends were 0 bases for V and 5 bases for J; bases not matched to a gene: 13. The CDR3 is 17 residues long. The germline gives CDR1 SGHRS, CDR2 YFSETQ. The CDR3 here is CASSLAMVTSGTHEQYF. The CDR3 bases are TGCGCCAGCAGCTTGGCCATGGTAACTAGCGGAACGCACGAGCAGTACTTC. The full variable domain, with the rest looked up from reference TRBV5-1 and TRBJ2-7, is KAGVTQTPRYLIKTRGQQVTLSCSPISGHRSVSWYQQTPGQGLQFLFEYFSETQRNKGNFPGRFSGRQFSNSRSEMNVSTLELGDSALYLCASSLAMVTSGTHEQYFGPGTRLTVT.

V and J are TRBV28 and TRBJ2-7; TRBD1 might be the D (5 bases). The germline gives CDR1 MDHEN, CDR2 SYDVKM. The germline V and J ends were trimmed by 1 base and 0 bases, with 13 bases remaining between them. The CDR3 runs 16 residues. The CDR3 DNA follows: TGTGCCAGCAGTTTATCCAGGGTTGGAATCTCCTACGAGCAGTACTTC. Encoded protein: CASSLSRVGISYEQYF.

This clonotype was seen a few times. The rearrangement joins TRBV27 to TRBJ2-7; D remains ambiguous. The germline gives CDR1 MNHEY, CDR2 SMNVEV (reference sequence). CDR3 length: 13 residues. V shed 8 bases and J shed 5 bases, with 16 bases lying between them. CDR3 nucleotide sequence: TGTGCCAGCGGGGTCCTCCCCCCCCACGAGCAGTACTTC. Amino acid sequence: CASGVLPPHEQYF.

The chain uses TRBV12-3 or TRBV12-4 and TRBJ2-3, with 10 bases matching TRBD2. The CDR3 has 15 amino acids. The trim removed 6 bases at V and 3 bases at J, leaving 6 bases unmatched. The CDR3 sequence is CASSPGTSDTDTQYF. CDR3 sequence (DNA): TGTGCCAGCAGCCCCGGGACTAGCGATACAGATACGCAGTATTTT.

This clonotype was seen a few times. This rearrangement joins TRBV5-1 to TRBJ2-1; 10 nucleotides match TRBD2. CDR3 size: 15 residues. V gave up 5 bases and J gave up 4 bases; unmatched junction bases: 6. CDR1 is SGHRS, CDR2 YFSETQ, per germline. The CDR3 region is CASSHSGRKYNEQFF. For the CDR3, the DNA is TGCGCCAGCAGTCATAGCGGGAGGAAATACAATGAGCAGTTCTTC. Drawing the rest from reference TRBV5-1 and TRBJ2-1, the complete variable domain is KAGVTQTPRYLIKTRGQQVTLSCSPISGHRSVSWYQQTPGQGLQFLFEYFSETQRNKGNFPGRFSGRQFSNSRSEMNVSTLELGDSALYLCASSHSGRKYNEQFFGPGTRLTVL.

Many counts were recorded for this clonotype. The chain links TRBV5-6 to TRBJ1-2; tentatively, D is TRBD1 (6 bases). V lost 1 base and J lost 3, with 10 bases in between. The CDR3 is 14 residues long. CDR1 is SGHDT and CDR2 is YYEEEE in the germline V gene. The CDR3 sequence: CASSLQGIHYGYTF. In nucleotides, the CDR3 is TGTGCCAGCAGCTTGCAGGGGATTCACTATGGCTACACCTTC.